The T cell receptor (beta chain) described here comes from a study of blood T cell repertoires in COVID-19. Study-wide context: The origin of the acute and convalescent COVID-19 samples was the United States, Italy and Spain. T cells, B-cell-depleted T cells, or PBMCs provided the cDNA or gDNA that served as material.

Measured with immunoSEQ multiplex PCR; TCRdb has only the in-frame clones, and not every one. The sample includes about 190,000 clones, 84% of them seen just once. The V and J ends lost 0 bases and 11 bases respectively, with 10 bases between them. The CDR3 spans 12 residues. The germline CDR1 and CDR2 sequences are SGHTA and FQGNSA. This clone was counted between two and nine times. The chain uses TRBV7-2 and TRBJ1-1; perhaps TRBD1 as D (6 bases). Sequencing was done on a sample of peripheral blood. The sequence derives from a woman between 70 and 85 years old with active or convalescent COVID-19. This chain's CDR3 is CASSLAGGGAFF. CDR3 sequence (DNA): TGTGCCAGCAGCTTAGCTGGGGGCGGCGCTTTCTTT.